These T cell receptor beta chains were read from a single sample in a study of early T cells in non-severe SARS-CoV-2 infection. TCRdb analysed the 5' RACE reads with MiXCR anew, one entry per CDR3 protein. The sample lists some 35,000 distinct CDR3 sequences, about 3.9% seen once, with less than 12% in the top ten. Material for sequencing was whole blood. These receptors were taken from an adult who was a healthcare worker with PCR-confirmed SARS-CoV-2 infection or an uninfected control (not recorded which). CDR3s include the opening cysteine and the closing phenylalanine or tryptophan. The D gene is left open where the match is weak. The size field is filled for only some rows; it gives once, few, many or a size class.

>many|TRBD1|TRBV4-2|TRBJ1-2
CASSPGQGGGGYTF
TGTGCCAGCAGCCCTGGACAGGGAGGGGGTGGCTACACCTTC
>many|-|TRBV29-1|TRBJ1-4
CSVATSTHEKLFF
TGCAGCGTGGCGACATCGACGCATGAAAAACTGTTTTTT
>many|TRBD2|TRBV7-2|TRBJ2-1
CASSPPAGGPNEQFF
TGTGCCAGCAGCCCCCCGGCGGGAGGGCCAAATGAGCAGTTCTTC
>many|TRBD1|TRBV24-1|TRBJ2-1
CATSDLSAGGSEQFF
TGTGCCACCAGTGATTTGTCTGCAGGGGGCAGTGAGCAGTTCTTC
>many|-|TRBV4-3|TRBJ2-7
CASSQTGRNEEQYF
TGCGCCAGCAGCCAAACAGGGAGGAATGAAGAGCAGTACTTC
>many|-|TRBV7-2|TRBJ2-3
CASSLSVGSTDTQYF
TGTGCCAGCAGCTTATCGGTAGGGAGCACAGATACGCAGTATTTT
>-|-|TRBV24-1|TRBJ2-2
CATSDAPGTGTNTGELFF
TGTGCCACCAGTGATGCCCCCGGGACGGGTACTAACACCGGGGAGCTGTTTTTT
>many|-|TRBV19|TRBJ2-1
CASSIGAEQFF
TGTGCCAGTAGTATAGGGGCAGAGCAGTTCTTC
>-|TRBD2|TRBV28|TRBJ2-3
CASSLRGGLEKGTQYF
TGTGCCAGCAGTTTAAGGGGGGGACTAGAAAAGGGTACGCAGTATTTT
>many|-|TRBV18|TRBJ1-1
CASSPEWGTNTEAFF
TGTGCCAGCTCACCGGAGTGGGGTACGAACACTGAAGCTTTCTTT
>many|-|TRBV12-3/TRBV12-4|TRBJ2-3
CASTKSRQGTDTQYF
TGTGCCAGCACAAAATCTCGGCAGGGCACAGATACGCAGTATTTT
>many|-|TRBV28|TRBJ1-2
CASSLLGGYTF
TGTGCCAGCAGTTTATTGGGTGGCTACACCTTC
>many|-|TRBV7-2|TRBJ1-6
CASSLQPRTLHF
TGTGCCAGCAGCTTACAGCCTCGTACCCTCCACTTT
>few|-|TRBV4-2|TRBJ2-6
CASSQETVRASGANVLTF
TGTGCCAGCAGCCAAGAGACCGTTCGGGCCTCTGGGGCCAACGTCCTGACTTTC
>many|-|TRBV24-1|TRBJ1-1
CATSDGASGNTEAFF
TGTGCCACCAGTGACGGGGCATCGGGAAACACTGAAGCTTTCTTT
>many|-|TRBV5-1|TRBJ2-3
CASTPGRAEDTQYF
TGCGCCAGCACACCGGGCAGGGCGGAAGATACGCAGTATTTT
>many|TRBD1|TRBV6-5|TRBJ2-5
CASSYSGQGNWETQYF
TGTGCCAGCAGTTACTCGGGACAGGGGAATTGGGAGACCCAGTACTTC
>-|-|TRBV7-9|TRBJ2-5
CASSSRTETQYF
TGTGCCAGCAGCTCGAGGACCGAGACCCAGTACTTC
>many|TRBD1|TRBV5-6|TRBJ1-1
CASSPLGTGMNTEAFF
TGTGCCAGCAGCCCGCTGGGGACAGGAATGAACACTGAAGCTTTCTTT
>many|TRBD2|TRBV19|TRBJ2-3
CASSMGLGAQYF
TGTGCCAGTAGTATGGGACTAGGGGCGCAGTATTTT
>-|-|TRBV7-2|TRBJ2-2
CASSWGRAISGELFF
TGTGCCAGCAGTTGGGGAAGGGCGATATCCGGGGAGCTGTTTTTT
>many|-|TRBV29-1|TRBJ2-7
CSVEVSYSYEQYF
TGCAGCGTTGAAGTCTCATACTCCTACGAGCAGTACTTC
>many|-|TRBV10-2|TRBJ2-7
CASRNLAGRGASYEQYF
TGCGCCAGCAGAAACCTAGCCGGTCGGGGCGCCTCCTACGAGCAGTACTTC
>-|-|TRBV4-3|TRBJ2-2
CASSQVTTTGELFF
TGCGCCAGCAGCCAAGTGACCACCACCGGGGAGCTGTTTTTT
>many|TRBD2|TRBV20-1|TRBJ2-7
CSARDPGGLSPYEQYF
TGCAGTGCTAGAGACCCGGGGGGACTTAGTCCCTACGAGCAGTACTTC
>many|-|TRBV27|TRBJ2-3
CASSFRPVGTDTQYF
TGTGCCAGCAGTTTCAGACCGGTCGGAACAGATACGCAGTATTTT
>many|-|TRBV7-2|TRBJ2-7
CASSTGPYEQYF
TGTGCCAGCAGTACAGGGCCCTACGAGCAGTACTTC
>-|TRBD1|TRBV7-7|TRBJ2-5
CASSLVQGVDQTQYF
TGTGCTAGCAGCTTAGTACAGGGGGTCGATCAGACCCAGTACTTC
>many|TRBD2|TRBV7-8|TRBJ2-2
CASSQLGSGRANTGELFF
TGTGCCAGCAGTCAGCTCGGTAGCGGGAGGGCGAACACCGGGGAGCTGTTTTTT
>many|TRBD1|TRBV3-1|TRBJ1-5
CASSQDYGQAGGGNQPQHF
TGTGCCAGCAGCCAAGATTATGGACAGGCAGGTGGAGGCAATCAGCCCCAGCATTTT
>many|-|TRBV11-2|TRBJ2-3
CASSLVGLVTDTQYF
TGTGCCAGCAGCTTAGTGGGGCTAGTTACAGATACGCAGTATTTT
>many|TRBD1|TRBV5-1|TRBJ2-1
CASSSPRDRDLNEQFF
TGCGCCAGCAGCTCCCCCCGGGACAGGGACTTGAATGAGCAGTTCTTC
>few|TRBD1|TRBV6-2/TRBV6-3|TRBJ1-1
CASSYSGQGTEAFF
TGTGCCAGCAGTTACTCGGGACAGGGGACTGAAGCTTTCTTT
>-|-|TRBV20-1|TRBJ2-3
CSALNSGGGDTQYF
TGCAGTGCTCTGAATAGCGGAGGTGGAGATACGCAGTATTTT
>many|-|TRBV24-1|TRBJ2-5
CATSDPTGFEETQYF
TGTGCCACCAGTGACCCTACAGGGTTCGAAGAGACCCAGTACTTC
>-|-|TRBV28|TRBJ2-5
CASSRLGVPETQYF
TGTGCCAGCAGCCGCCTAGGGGTTCCAGAGACCCAGTACTTC
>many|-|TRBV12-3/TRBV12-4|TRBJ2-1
CASSVDYNEQFF
TGTGCCAGCAGTGTAGATTACAATGAGCAGTTCTTC
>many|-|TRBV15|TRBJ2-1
CATSRERGSSYNEQFF
TGTGCCACCAGCAGAGAGCGGGGAAGCTCCTACAATGAGCAGTTCTTC
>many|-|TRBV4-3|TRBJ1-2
CASSQTVTNYGYTF
TGCGCCAGCAGCCAAACAGTAACTAACTATGGCTACACCTTC
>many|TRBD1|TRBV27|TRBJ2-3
CASSFTGVRTDTQYF
TGTGCCAGCAGTTTCACAGGGGTTCGGACAGATACGCAGTATTTT
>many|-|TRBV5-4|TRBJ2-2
CASSLVQGPTGELFF
TGTGCCAGCAGCTTGGTCCAGGGACCCACCGGGGAGCTGTTTTTT
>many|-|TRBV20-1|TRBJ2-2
CSARDPFRRGNTGELFF
TGCAGTGCTAGAGATCCGTTCCGGCGGGGAAACACCGGGGAGCTGTTTTTT
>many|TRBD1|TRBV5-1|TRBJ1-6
CASSSGQGGSPLHF
TGCGCCAGCAGCAGTGGACAGGGAGGTTCACCCCTCCACTTT
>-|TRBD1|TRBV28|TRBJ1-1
CVSSLWRTGRREAFF
TGTGTCAGCAGTTTATGGCGGACAGGGAGGCGCGAAGCTTTCTTT
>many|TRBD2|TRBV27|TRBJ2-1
CASSPYMTSRSGQFF
TGTGCCAGCAGCCCTTACATGACTAGCCGGTCTGGGCAGTTCTTC
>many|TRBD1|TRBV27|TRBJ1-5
CASSPAQGNQPQHF
TGTGCCAGCAGTCCTGCACAGGGGAATCAGCCCCAGCATTTT
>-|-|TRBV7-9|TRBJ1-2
CASSFRGRDGYTF
TGTGCCAGCAGCTTTCGGGGGAGGGATGGCTACACCTTC
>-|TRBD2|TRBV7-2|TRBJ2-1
CASSSIAGVRGRASNEQFF
TGTGCCAGCAGCTCTATAGCGGGGGTCCGCGGGAGGGCCTCGAATGAGCAGTTCTTC
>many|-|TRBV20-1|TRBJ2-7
CSARDHLLSYEQYF
TGCAGTGCTAGGGATCATCTCCTCTCCTACGAGCAGTACTTC
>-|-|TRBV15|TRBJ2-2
CATSRGVVTGELFF
TGTGCCACCAGCAGAGGGGTGGTCACCGGGGAGCTGTTTTTT
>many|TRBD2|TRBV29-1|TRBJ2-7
CSARLAGVHEQYF
TGCAGCGCTAGACTAGCGGGAGTCCACGAGCAGTACTTC
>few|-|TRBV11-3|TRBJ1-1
CASSPWSTKNTEAFF
TGTGCCAGCAGCCCTTGGTCGACAAAGAACACTGAAGCTTTCTTT
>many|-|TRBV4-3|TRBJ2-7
CASSQSVGNEQYF
TGCGCCAGCAGCCAAAGCGTGGGTAACGAGCAGTACTTC
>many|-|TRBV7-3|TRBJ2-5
CASSLGVATQETQYF
TGTGCCAGCAGCTTAGGGGTAGCGACACAAGAGACCCAGTACTTC
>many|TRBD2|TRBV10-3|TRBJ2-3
CATRLAGEFTQYF
TGTGCCACTCGACTAGCGGGGGAATTTACGCAGTATTTT
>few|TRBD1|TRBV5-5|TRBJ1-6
CASSPPTGPPLHF
TGTGCCAGCAGCCCCCCGACAGGGCCACCCCTCCACTTT
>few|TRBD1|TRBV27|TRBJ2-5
CASSFFPPTGRETQYF
TGTGCCAGCAGTTTTTTCCCCCCGACAGGGAGAGAGACCCAGTACTTC
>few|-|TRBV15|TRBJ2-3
CATKARFTDTQYF
TGTGCCACCAAGGCTCGCTTTACAGATACGCAGTATTTT